This passage covers 23 T cell receptor beta chains from one sample sequenced in a study of control samples from healthy donors and cancer patients. Clones were read by immunoSEQ multiplex PCR, and TCRdb kept only the in-frame ones, dropping some. The data hold 130,000 to 150,000 clones, with about 93% observed a single time. The sequenced sample was PBMCs. These receptors came from a man between 60 and 75 years old with colorectal cancer.

The chain employs TRBV10-3 and TRBJ1-1; TRBD1 might be the D (6 bases). Trimming took 4 bases from V and 4 from J, leaving 10 bases between them. This CDR3 is built from 13 residues. From germline, CDR1 is ENHRY and CDR2 SYGVKD. The DNA of the CDR3 is TGTGCCATCAGTGGGGGAGGGGGCACTGAAGCTTTCTTT. Encoded protein: CAISGGGGTEAFF.

V and J are TRBV2 and TRBJ1-5; 7 nucleotides agree with TRBD1. Germline V gene lookup returns CDR1 SNHLY and CDR2 FYNNEI. Germline trimming cut 6 bases from V and 4 bases from J; bases unmatched to any gene: 6. This CDR3 comprises 14 residues. As DNA, the CDR3 is TGTGCCAGCAGCCGTGTGACAGGGAATCAGCCCCAGCATTTT. Translating it yields CASSRVTGNQPQHF.

The rearrangement uses TRBV5-8 and TRBJ2-5; 7 bases align to TRBD1. The junction had 5 bases not matched to a gene; V was cut back by 1 base and J by 2 bases. The CDR3 sequence is 15 residues long. Germline V gene lookup returns CDR1 SGHTS and CDR2 YDEGEE. CDR3 protein: CASSLWPGGQETQYF. CDR3 nucleotide sequence: TGTGCCAGCAGCTTGTGGCCAGGGGGACAAGAGACCCAGTACTTC.

This clone occurred a few times. The chain is built from TRBV19 and TRBJ1-5, with D possibly TRBD1 on 6 matching bases. V was pared by 7 bases and J by 0 bases, with 16 bases between. Germline V lookup: CDR1 LNHDA, CDR2 SQIVND (reference sequence). This CDR3 spans 16 amino acids. The chain's CDR3 is CASTQAQGNSNQPQHF. CDR3 sequence (DNA): TGTGCCAGTACCCAGGCCCAGGGGAATAGCAATCAGCCCCAGCATTTT.

The chain employs TRBV6-5 and TRBJ1-4, with D possibly matching TRBD1 (5 bases). Germline V CDR1 and CDR2: MNHEY, SVGAGI. V shed 0 bases and J shed 8 bases, with 13 bases lying between them. This CDR3 has 15 residues. CDR3 in DNA: TGTGCCAGCAGTTACTCCCAGGGCAGATACGAAAAACTGTTTTTT. Protein: CASSYSQGRYEKLFF.

The chain recombines TRBV5-1 with TRBJ2-7, with D unresolved. V lost 0 bases to trimming and J lost 2 bases, with 12 bases between them. Germline CDR1 is SGHRS and CDR2 is YFSETQ. The CDR3 runs 15 residues. The DNA for the CDR3 is TGCGCCAGCAGCTTGGCCGGGCAGACCCCCTACGAGCAGTACTTC. Its protein product is CASSLAGQTPYEQYF.

The rearrangement uses TRBV18 and TRBJ1-3; D remains unclear. This CDR3 has 15 residues. The germline V and J ends were trimmed by 8 bases and 1 base, with 15 bases remaining between them. The germline V gene encodes CDR1 KGHSH and CDR2 LQKENI. The CDR3 spells CASHSIGVSGNTIYF. Here the CDR3 DNA reads TGTGCCAGCCATTCGATCGGGGTATCTGGAAACACCATATATTTT.

V usage is TRBV3-1 (or the pseudogene TRBV3-2) and J usage is TRBJ2-7; 9 positions agree with TRBD1. CDR1 is LGHDT and CDR2 is YNNKEL in the germline V gene (reference sequence). This CDR3 spans 17 amino acids. V lost 4 bases, J lost 11 bases, and 21 bases stayed unmatched. In DNA, the CDR3 is TGTGCCAGCAGCCTATCAACCGGGACAGGGTTATCCCCCAGGAAGTACTTC. The encoded protein is CASSLSTGTGLSPRKYF.

The chain employs TRBV10-2 and TRBJ1-2, with D possibly TRBD1 on 6 matching bases. The CDR3 runs 13 residues. Trimming cost V 6 bases and J 1 base, with 9 bases left between them. Per germline, CDR1 WSHSY and CDR2 SAAADI. CDR3 residues: CASRGGGNYGYTF. CDR3 nucleotides: TGCGCCAGCAGGGGAGGGGGTAACTATGGCTACACCTTC.

The rearrangement uses TRBV18 and TRBJ2-2; the D is unclear. Germline-derived CDR1 and CDR2 are KGHSH and LQKENI. CDR3 length equals 13 residues. V was shortened by 3 bases and J by 5 bases, with 7 bases between the two germline ends. This CDR3 is CASSPVGTGELFF. The DNA of the CDR3 is TGTGCCAGCTCACCGGTAGGGACCGGGGAGCTGTTTTTT. Variable domain in full (rest from reference TRBV18 and TRBJ2-2): NAGVMQNPRHLVRRRGQEARLRCSPMKGHSHVYWYRQLPEEGLKFMVYLQKENIIDESGMPKERFSAEFPKEGPSILRIQQVVRGDSAAYFCASSPVGTGELFFGEGSRLTVL.

The rearrangement uses TRBV18 and TRBJ1-6, with 7 bases matching TRBD1. CDR3 length equals 14 residues. J lost 6 bases, V lost 3 bases, and 2 bases had no gene match. Germline V gene data show CDR1 as KGHSH and CDR2 as LQKENI. The CDR3 here is CASSPDRINSPLHF. The DNA for the CDR3 is TGTGCCAGCTCACCGGACAGGATTAATTCACCCCTCCACTTT. Complete variable domain (other parts from reference TRBV18 and TRBJ1-6): NAGVMQNPRHLVRRRGQEARLRCSPMKGHSHVYWYRQLPEEGLKFMVYLQKENIIDESGMPKERFSAEFPKEGPSILRIQQVVRGDSAAYFCASSPDRINSPLHFGNGTRLTVT.

V is TRBV28 and J is TRBJ2-7; no firm D call. Germline CDR1 is MDHEN and CDR2 is SYDVKM. The V and J ends lost 1 base and 0 bases respectively, with 10 bases between them. This CDR3 spans 15 amino acids. For the CDR3, the DNA is TGTGCCAGCAGTTTATTTGCAGCATCCTCCTACGAGCAGTACTTC. Residues: CASSLFAASSYEQYF. The full variable domain, with the rest looked up from reference TRBV28 and TRBJ2-7, is DVKVTQSSRYLVKRTGEKVFLECVQDMDHENMFWYRQDPGLGLRLIYFSYDVKMKEKGDIPEGYSVSREKKERFSLILESASTNQTSMYLCASSLFAASSYEQYFGPGTRLTVT.

The J gene is TRBJ2-5, the V gene TRBV19, with a weak D call TRBD2 (6 bases). The CDR3 length is 14 residues. Germline CDR1 reads LNHDA; CDR2 reads SQIVND (reference sequence). V was pared by 1 base and J by 5 bases, with 11 bases between. In nucleotides, the CDR3 is TGTGCCAGTAGTATAGGAAGGGCGGGGGAGACCCAGTACTTC. Protein sequence: CASSIGRAGETQYF.

V and J are TRBV7-2 and TRBJ2-5; D could derive from TRBD1 or TRBD2 (5 bases each). V was shortened by 5 bases and J by 5 bases, with 12 bases between the two germline ends. The CDR3 is 13 amino acids. Germline assignment: CDR1 SGHTA and CDR2 FQGNSA. CDR3 sequence (DNA): TGTGCCAGCAGCACTAGGGGTAGGGAGACCCAGTACTTC. Protein sequence: CASSTRGRETQYF.

The table lists this clone with a count of one. The V and J genes are TRBV4-1 and TRBJ1-2, with D uncertain. Trimming cost V 2 bases and J 2 bases, with 6 bases left between them. The length of the CDR3 is 13 residues. Germline V lookup: CDR1 MGHRA, CDR2 YSYEKL. For the CDR3, the DNA is TGCGCCAGCAGCCAATCGGACAACTATGGCTACACCTTC. Its translation: CASSQSDNYGYTF.

CDR3 protein: CASSLGLNRVPDTQYF. The CDR3 DNA is TGTGCCAGCAGTTTAGGATTAAACAGGGTACCAGATACGCAGTATTTT. This chain joins TRBV27 and TRBJ2-3; TRBD1 might be the D (6 bases). The CDR3 totals 16 residues. V was clipped by 2 bases and J by 4 bases, with 16 bases between them. Germline V gene sequence: CDR1 MNHEY, CDR2 SMNVEV (reference sequence).

V usage is TRBV7-9 and J usage is TRBJ2-1; 12 bases agree with TRBD2. V lost 5 bases to trimming and J lost 5 bases; unmatched junction nucleotides: 10. Germline-derived CDR1 and CDR2 are SEHNR and FQNEAQ (reference sequence). The CDR3 is 17 amino acids. The CDR3 nucleotides are TGTGCCAGCAGCCCATATCCGACTAGCGGGAGAGACAATGAGCAGTTCTTC. This encodes CASSPYPTSGRDNEQFF.

The rearrangement links TRBV7-2 to TRBJ1-1; D is unclear. CDR3 length: 14 amino acids. Germline V gene data show CDR1 as SGHTA and CDR2 as FQGNSA. V gave up 1 base and J gave up 2 bases, with 8 bases separating them. The CDR3 sequence: CASSLVSLNTEAFF. CDR3 bases: TGTGCCAGCAGCTTAGTAAGTTTAAACACTGAAGCTTTCTTT. The whole variable domain, filled in from reference TRBV7-2 and TRBJ1-1, reads GAGVSQSPSNKVTEKGKDVELRCDPISGHTALYWYRQSLGQGLEFLIYFQGNSAPDKSGLPSDRFSAERTGGSVSTLTIQRTQQEDSAVYLCASSLVSLNTEAFFGQGTRLTVV.

This rearrangement joins TRBV18 to TRBJ2-3; the D gene is possibly TRBD2 (6 bases). This CDR3 is 12 amino acids long. Germline lookup yields CDR1 KGHSH and CDR2 LQKENI. V shed 3 bases and J shed 5 bases, with 6 bases lying between them. CDR3 DNA sequence: TGTGCCAGCTCACCGGGGGGAGATACGCAGTATTTT. Its protein product is CASSPGGDTQYF.

The chain combines TRBV5-1 with TRBJ1-6; no definite D call. In germline, CDR1 is SGHRS, CDR2 YFSETQ. This CDR3 spans 14 amino acids. The V end lost 6 bases, the J end lost 7 bases, and 14 bases lay between the germline ends. The CDR3: CASNEGRPNSPLHF. CDR3 coding DNA: TGCGCCAGCAATGAAGGGAGACCGAATTCACCCCTCCACTTT.

This clone was recorded once. V usage is TRBV11-3 and J usage is TRBJ2-1, with 14 nucleotides matching TRBD2. The CDR3 has 15 residues. After removal of 4 bases from V and 9 bases from J, the junction contained 5 bases not matched to a gene. Germline V gives CDR1 SGHNT, CDR2 YENEEA. The CDR3 region has the DNA TGTGCCAGCAGCTCGCGACTAGCGGGGGGGAGTGAGCAGTTCTTC. Translated, it gives CASSSRLAGGSEQFF.

The chain combines TRBV5-1 with TRBJ1-3; D gene unclear. With 1 base removed from V and 0 bases from J, the gap between germline ends came to 5 bases. Germline V CDR1 and CDR2: SGHRS, YFSETQ. There are 14 residues in the CDR3. The CDR3 nucleotides read TGCGCCAGCAGCTTGTCAGGCTCTGGAAACACCATATATTTT. Its translation: CASSLSGSGNTIYF. Full variable domain (rest looked up from reference TRBV5-1 and TRBJ1-3): KAGVTQTPRYLIKTRGQQVTLSCSPISGHRSVSWYQQTPGQGLQFLFEYFSETQRNKGNFPGRFSGRQFSNSRSEMNVSTLELGDSALYLCASSLSGSGNTIYFGEGSWLTVV.

This clone came up once. This sequence joins TRBV12-3 or TRBV12-4 and TRBJ2-5; D is tentatively TRBD1 or TRBD2 (5 bases each). V dropped 6 bases and J dropped 5 bases, with 13 bases sitting between them. The CDR3 contains 13 residues. Here the CDR3 reads CASSTRGLETQYF. DNA for the CDR3: TGTGCCAGCAGCACTAGGGGTCTGGAGACCCAGTACTTC.